Below are 18 T cell receptor beta chains sequenced from a single sample in a study of blood T cell repertoires in COVID-19. The repertoire was sequenced with immunoSEQ multiplex PCR; TCRdb's copy has only in-frame clones and lacks some. Of tens of thousands of clones listed, approximately 80% are singletons. Sequencing input: peripheral blood. These receptors all come from an elderly woman with acute or convalescent COVID-19.

This sequence joins TRBV6-5 and TRBJ2-7, with D possibly being TRBD1 (6 bases). V lost 7 bases and J lost 3, with 13 bases in between. The germline V gene encodes CDR1 MNHEY and CDR2 SVGAGI. This CDR3 region has 13 residues. CDR3 loop: CASKRQDSYEQYF. CDR3 DNA sequence: TGTGCCAGCAAGAGACAGGACAGCTACGAGCAGTACTTC.

The rearrangement joins TRBV7-9 to TRBJ2-7; 7 positions agree with TRBD2. CDR1 is SEHNR, CDR2 FQNEAQ, per germline (reference sequence). The V and J ends lost 3 bases and 3 bases, in that order; junction bases with no gene match: 14. The CDR3 is 17 amino acids. CDR3 sequence reads: CASSLELGGRNDYEQYF. For the CDR3, the DNA is TGTGCCAGCAGCTTGGAATTGGGGGGGAGGAACGACTACGAGCAGTACTTC.

CDR3 amino acids: CASSLGLAGVENEQFF. CDR3 in DNA: TGTGCCAGCAGCCTGGGACTAGCGGGAGTGGAAAATGAGCAGTTCTTC. The chain employs TRBV27 and TRBJ2-1; 14 bases line up with TRBD2. Germline V gives CDR1 MNHEY, CDR2 SMNVEV (reference sequence). This CDR3 has 16 residues. The V and J ends lost 6 bases and 7 bases, in that order; junction bases with no gene match: 8.

The sample holds a few counts of this clone. The genes are TRBV7-8 and TRBJ1-1; possible D gene TRBD1, 5 bases. The CDR3 runs to 14 residues. The germline V gene has CDR1 SGHVS and CDR2 FQNEAQ. Trimming cost V 1 base and J 0 bases, with 6 bases left between them. CDR3 sequence: CASSLVGVNTEAFF. The CDR3, as DNA: TGTGCCAGCAGCTTAGTAGGGGTGAACACTGAAGCTTTCTTT.

This chain links TRBV3-1 (or the pseudogene TRBV3-2) with TRBJ2-2; no reliable D call. V lost 1 base to trimming and J lost 8 bases, with 11 bases between them. Germline-derived CDR1 and CDR2 are LGHDT and YNNKEL (reference sequence). CDR3 length: 14 amino acids. The CDR3 DNA reads as TGTGCCAGCAGCCAAGGCACCGCGACTGGGGAGCTGTTTTTT. Its protein product is CASSQGTATGELFF.

The chain has TRBV2 and TRBJ2-3, with 11 positions matching TRBD2. Per germline, CDR1 SNHLY and CDR2 FYNNEI. J was trimmed by 8 bases and V by 6 bases; bases with no gene match: 22. This CDR3 spans 19 amino acids. This CDR3 is CASRKLEVRLAGPKGTQYF. The CDR3 DNA reads as TGTGCCAGCAGAAAGCTTGAGGTCCGACTAGCGGGACCAAAAGGTACGCAGTATTTT.

This chain joins TRBV18 and TRBJ2-5, with 11 bases matching TRBD1. After removal of 3 bases from V and 4 bases from J, the junction contained 4 bases not matched to a gene. CDR3 length: 15 amino acids. CDR1 is KGHSH and CDR2 is LQKENI in the germline V gene. The CDR3 spells CASSPRTGGSETQYF. DNA for the CDR3: TGTGCCAGCTCACCGCGGACAGGGGGCTCAGAGACCCAGTACTTC.

This clone has only one observation. The genes are TRBV19 and TRBJ1-3; D gene uncertain. The V end was cut by 2 bases, the J end by 0 bases, with 8 bases between. The CDR3 contains 15 residues. The germline gives CDR1 LNHDA, CDR2 SQIVND (reference sequence). The CDR3 bases are TGTGCCAGTAGTATACGGAGGAGCTCTGGAAACACCATATATTTT. As protein: CASSIRRSSGNTIYF. Supplemented by reference TRBV19 and TRBJ1-3, the full variable domain reads DGGITQSPKYLFRKEGQNVTLSCEQNLNHDAMYWYRQDPGQGLRLIYYSQIVNDFQKGDIAEGYSVSREKKESFPLTVTSAQKNPTAFYLCASSIRRSSGNTIYFGEGSWLTVV.

The chain recombines TRBV7-9 with TRBJ2-1; 11 positions match TRBD2. With V trimmed by 5 bases and J by 7 bases, 7 bases remained unmatched. The CDR3 sequence is 15 residues long. Per germline, CDR1 SEHNR and CDR2 FQNEAQ (reference sequence). The chain's CDR3 is CASSLTSGSGNEQFF. CDR3 bases: TGTGCCAGCAGCCTTACTAGCGGGAGTGGAAATGAGCAGTTCTTC.

The rearrangement joins TRBV7-9 to TRBJ2-1; the match to TRBD1 covers 7 bases. This CDR3 has 15 residues. Germline-derived CDR1 and CDR2 are SEHNR and FQNEAQ (reference sequence). Trimming removed 5 bases from V and 8 bases from J; junction bases left unmatched: 12. CDR3 in DNA: TGTGCCAGCAGCCCCAATTACAGGGGAATGGATGAGCAGTTCTTC. Its translation is CASSPNYRGMDEQFF. Looking up the rest from reference TRBV7-9 and TRBJ2-1 gives the full variable domain: DTGVSQNPRHKITKRGQNVTFRCDPISEHNRLYWYRQTLGQGPEFLTYFQNEAQLEKSRLLSDRFSAERPKGSFSTLEIQRTEQGDSAMYLCASSPNYRGMDEQFFGPGTRLTVL.

In its sample, this clone was seen a few times. The J gene is TRBJ2-1, the V gene TRBV29-1, with D perhaps matching TRBD1 (6 bases). The CDR3 sequence is 15 residues long. The ends were cut back, 4 bases at V and 8 bases at J, with 21 bases in the middle. Germline V lookup: CDR1 SQVTM, CDR2 ANQGSEA. CDR3 region: CSVALPQTGLHEQFF. The CDR3 bases are TGCAGCGTTGCCCTTCCACAGACAGGTCTGCATGAGCAGTTCTTC.

The chain carries TRBV24-1 and TRBJ1-3; 10 positions match TRBD1. After removal of 4 bases from V and 3 bases from J, the junction contained 5 bases not matched to a gene. The CDR3 covers 16 residues. Per the germline V gene, CDR1 is KGHDR and CDR2 is SFDVKD. DNA for the CDR3: TGTGCCACCAGTGACCGTGACAGGGGGCTTGGAAACACCATATATTTT. Its protein product is CATSDRDRGLGNTIYF.

This chain connects TRBV3-1 (or the pseudogene TRBV3-2) to TRBJ2-7, with TRBD1 matching over 8 bases. Trimming took 3 bases from V and 6 from J; bases not matched to a gene: 10. The CDR3 totals 15 residues. From germline, CDR1 is LGHDT and CDR2 YNNKEL (reference sequence). The CDR3 protein is CASSHSTGALAEQYF. The CDR3 coding sequence is TGTGCCAGCAGCCACTCGACAGGGGCCCTCGCCGAGCAGTACTTC.

This chain links TRBV27 with TRBJ2-7, with 8 nucleotides matching TRBD1. Germline CDR1 reads MNHEY; CDR2 reads SMNVEV (reference sequence). The CDR3 is 13 residues long. V lost 2 bases and J lost 6; bases outside the gene matches: 3. The CDR3 is CASSLRTGREQYF. In DNA, the CDR3 is TGTGCCAGCAGTTTAAGGACAGGGCGCGAGCAGTACTTC.

This clone was counted between two and nine times. This chain connects TRBV3-1 (or the pseudogene TRBV3-2) to TRBJ2-2; possibly TRBD1 for D (5 bases). V lost 3 bases to trimming and J lost 7 bases, with 15 bases between them. This CDR3 has 15 amino acids. The germline V gene has CDR1 LGHDT and CDR2 YNNKEL (reference sequence). CDR3 loop: CASSQMSRRVGELFF. CDR3 in DNA: TGTGCCAGCAGCCAGATGTCTCGCAGGGTCGGGGAGCTGTTTTTT.

The chain employs TRBV10-1 and TRBJ2-7, with 12 bases fitting TRBD2. Per the germline V gene, CDR1 is WNHNN and CDR2 is SYGVQD (reference sequence). CDR3 length equals 15 residues. Losses at the gene ends were 6 bases for V and 6 bases for J; bases not matched to a gene: 9. The CDR3 DNA is TGCGCCAGCAGCTCCGGACTAGCGGGGTATCGCGAGCAGTACTTC. Amino acid sequence: CASSSGLAGYREQYF.

The V call is TRBV9, the J call TRBJ2-1, with D possibly TRBD1 on 6 matching bases. CDR3 length: 18 residues. Looked up from germline, CDR1 is SGDLS and CDR2 is YYNGEE. Trimming stripped 4 bases from V and 8 bases from J, with 28 bases between. The DNA of the CDR3 is TGTGCCAGCAGCTCCCGATCAGGGGACACCTACAGGTACGATGAGCAGTTCTTC. It translates to CASSSRSGDTYRYDEQFF. The full variable domain, completed using reference TRBV9 and TRBJ2-1, is DSGVTQTPKHLITATGQRVTLRCSPRSGDLSVYWYQQSLDQGLQFLIQYYNGEERAKGNILERFSAQQFPDLHSELNLSSLELGDSALYFCASSSRSGDTYRYDEQFFGPGTRLTVL.

This clone was seen a handful of times. The V gene is TRBV30, the J gene TRBJ1-2; 9 bases are shared with TRBD1. The CDR3 runs 14 residues. Looked up from germline, CDR1 is GTSNPN and CDR2 is SVGIG (reference sequence). V trimming: 2 bases; J trimming: 8 bases; junction bases outside the gene matches: 9. The CDR3 protein is CAWSLNTGGRGYTF. CDR3 coding DNA: TGTGCCTGGAGTCTAAACACAGGGGGCAGAGGCTACACCTTC.